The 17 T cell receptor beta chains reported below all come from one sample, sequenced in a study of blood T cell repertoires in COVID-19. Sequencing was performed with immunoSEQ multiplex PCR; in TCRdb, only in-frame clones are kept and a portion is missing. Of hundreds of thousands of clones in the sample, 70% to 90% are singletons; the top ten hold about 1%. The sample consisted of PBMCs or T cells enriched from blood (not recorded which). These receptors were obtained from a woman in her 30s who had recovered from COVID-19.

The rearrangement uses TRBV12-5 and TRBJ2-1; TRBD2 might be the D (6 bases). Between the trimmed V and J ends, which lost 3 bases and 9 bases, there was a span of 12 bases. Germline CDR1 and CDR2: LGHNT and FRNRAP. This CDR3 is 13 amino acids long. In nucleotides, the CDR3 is TGTGCTAGTGGTTTTGGACGGGAGAGTGAGCAGTTCTTC. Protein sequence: CASGFGRESEQFF.

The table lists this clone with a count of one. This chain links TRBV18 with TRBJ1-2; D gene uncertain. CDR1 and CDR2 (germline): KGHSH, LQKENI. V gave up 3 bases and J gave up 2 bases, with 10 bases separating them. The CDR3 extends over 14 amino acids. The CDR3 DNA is TGTGCCAGCTCACCGCTACAGCGGAACTATGGCTACACCTTC. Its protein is CASSPLQRNYGYTF.

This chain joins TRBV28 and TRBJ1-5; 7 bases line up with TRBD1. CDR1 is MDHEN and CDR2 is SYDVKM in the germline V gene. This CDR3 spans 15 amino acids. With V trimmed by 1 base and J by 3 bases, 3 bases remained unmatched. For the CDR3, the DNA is TGTGCCAGCAGTTTATTGGACAGGCTCAATCAGCCCCAGCATTTT. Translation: CASSLLDRLNQPQHF.

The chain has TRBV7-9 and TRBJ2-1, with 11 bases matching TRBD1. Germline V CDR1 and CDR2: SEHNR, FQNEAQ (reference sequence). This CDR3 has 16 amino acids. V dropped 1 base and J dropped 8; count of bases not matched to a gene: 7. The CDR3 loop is CASSLDRGQGVYEQFF. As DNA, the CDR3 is TGTGCCAGCAGCTTAGATAGGGGACAGGGGGTCTATGAGCAGTTCTTC.

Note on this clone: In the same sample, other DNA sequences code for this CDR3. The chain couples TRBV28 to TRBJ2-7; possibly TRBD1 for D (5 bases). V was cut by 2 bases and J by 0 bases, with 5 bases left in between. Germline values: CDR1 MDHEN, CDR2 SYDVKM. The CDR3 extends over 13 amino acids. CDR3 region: CASSLDSSYEQYF. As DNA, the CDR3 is TGTGCCAGCAGTTTAGACAGCTCCTACGAGCAGTACTTC. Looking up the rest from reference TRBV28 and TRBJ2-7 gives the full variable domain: DVKVTQSSRYLVKRTGEKVFLECVQDMDHENMFWYRQDPGLGLRLIYFSYDVKMKEKGDIPEGYSVSREKKERFSLILESASTNQTSMYLCASSLDSSYEQYFGPGTRLTVT.

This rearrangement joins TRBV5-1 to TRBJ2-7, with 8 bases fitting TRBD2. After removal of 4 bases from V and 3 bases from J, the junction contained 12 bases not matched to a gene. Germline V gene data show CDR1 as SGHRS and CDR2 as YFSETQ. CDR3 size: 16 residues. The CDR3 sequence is CASSPTVAGPIYEQYF. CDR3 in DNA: TGCGCCAGCAGCCCCACCGTAGCGGGGCCCATCTACGAGCAGTACTTC.

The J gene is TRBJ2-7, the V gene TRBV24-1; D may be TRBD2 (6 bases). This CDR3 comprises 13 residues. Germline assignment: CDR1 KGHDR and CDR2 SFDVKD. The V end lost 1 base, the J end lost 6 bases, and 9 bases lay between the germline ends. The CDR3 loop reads CATSDFYGGEQYF. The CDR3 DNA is TGTGCCACCAGTGATTTTTACGGGGGCGAGCAGTACTTC.

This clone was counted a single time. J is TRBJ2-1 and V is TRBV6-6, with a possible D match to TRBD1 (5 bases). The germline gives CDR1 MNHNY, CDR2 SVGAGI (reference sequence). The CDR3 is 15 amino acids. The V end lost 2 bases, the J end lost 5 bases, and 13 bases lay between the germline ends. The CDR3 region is CASSYPGSGNNEQFF. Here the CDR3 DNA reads TGTGCCAGCAGTTACCCGGGTTCAGGGAACAATGAGCAGTTCTTC.

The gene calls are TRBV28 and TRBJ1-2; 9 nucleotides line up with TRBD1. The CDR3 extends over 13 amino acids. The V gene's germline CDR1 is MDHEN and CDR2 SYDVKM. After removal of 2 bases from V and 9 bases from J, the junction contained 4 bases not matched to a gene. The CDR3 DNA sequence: TGTGCCAGCAGTTTAGGACAGGGGAAGAGCTACACCTTC. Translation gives CASSLGQGKSYTF.

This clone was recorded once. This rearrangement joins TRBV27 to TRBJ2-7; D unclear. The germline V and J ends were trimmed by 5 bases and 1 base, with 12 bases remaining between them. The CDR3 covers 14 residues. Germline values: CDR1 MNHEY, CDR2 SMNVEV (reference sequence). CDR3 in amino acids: CASSPITGSYEQYF. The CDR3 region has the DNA TGTGCCAGCAGTCCGATAACCGGGTCCTACGAGCAGTACTTC.

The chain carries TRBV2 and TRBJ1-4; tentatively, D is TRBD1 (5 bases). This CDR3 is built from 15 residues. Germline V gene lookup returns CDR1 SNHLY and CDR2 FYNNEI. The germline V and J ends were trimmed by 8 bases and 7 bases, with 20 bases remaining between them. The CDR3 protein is CASPPGGIRFEKLFF. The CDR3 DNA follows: TGTGCCAGCCCACCCGGGGGGATCCGTTTTGAAAAACTGTTTTTT.

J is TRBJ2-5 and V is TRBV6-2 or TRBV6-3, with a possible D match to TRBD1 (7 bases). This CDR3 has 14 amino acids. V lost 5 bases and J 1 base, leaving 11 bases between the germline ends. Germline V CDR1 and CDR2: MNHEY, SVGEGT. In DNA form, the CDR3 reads TGTGCCAGCAGTGCGGGGACAGCCCAAGAGACCCAGTACTTC. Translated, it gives CASSAGTAQETQYF.

The CDR3 here is CASSSGQGEETEAFF. The DNA of the CDR3 is TGTGCCAGCAGCTCTGGACAGGGCGAAGAGACTGAAGCTTTCTTT. This chain joins TRBV11-3 and TRBJ1-1; 8 nucleotides line up with TRBD1. The CDR3 runs to 15 residues. Germline V gives CDR1 SGHNT, CDR2 YENEEA. The V gene end was trimmed by 4 bases and the J gene end by 5 bases; junction bases not matched to a gene: 9.

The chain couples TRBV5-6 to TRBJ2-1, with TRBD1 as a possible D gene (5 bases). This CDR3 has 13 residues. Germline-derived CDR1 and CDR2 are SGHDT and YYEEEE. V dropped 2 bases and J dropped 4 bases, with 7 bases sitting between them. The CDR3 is CASSFQGYNEQFF. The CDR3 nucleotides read TGTGCCAGCAGCTTCCAGGGATACAATGAGCAGTTCTTC. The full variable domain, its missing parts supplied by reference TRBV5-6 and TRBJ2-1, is DAGVTQSPTHLIKTRGQQVTLRCSPKSGHDTVSWYQQALGQGPQFIFQYYEEEERQRGNFPDRFSGHQFPNYSSELNVNALLLGDSALYLCASSFQGYNEQFFGPGTRLTVL.

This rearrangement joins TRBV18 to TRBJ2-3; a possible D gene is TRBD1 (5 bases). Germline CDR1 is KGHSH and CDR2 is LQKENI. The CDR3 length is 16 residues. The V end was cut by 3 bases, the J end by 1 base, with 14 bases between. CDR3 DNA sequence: TGTGCCAGCTCACCCCAGGGTAGGGATCGCACAGATACGCAGTATTTT. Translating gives CASSPQGRDRTDTQYF.

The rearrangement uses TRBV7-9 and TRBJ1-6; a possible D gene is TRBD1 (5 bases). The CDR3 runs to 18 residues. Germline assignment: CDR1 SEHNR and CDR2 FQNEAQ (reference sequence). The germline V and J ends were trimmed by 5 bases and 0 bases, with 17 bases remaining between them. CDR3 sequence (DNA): TGTGCCAGCAGCCAATCCGACAGTTTTCGCTCCTATAATTCACCCCTCCACTTT. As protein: CASSQSDSFRSYNSPLHF.

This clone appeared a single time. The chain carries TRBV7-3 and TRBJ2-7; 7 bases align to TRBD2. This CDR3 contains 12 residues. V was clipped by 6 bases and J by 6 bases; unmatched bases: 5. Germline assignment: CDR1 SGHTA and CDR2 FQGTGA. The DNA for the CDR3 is TGTGCCAGCAGTCCGGGGGGTACCGAGCAGTACTTC. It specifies CASSPGGTEQYF.